These T cell receptor beta chains were read from a single sample in a study of cytomegalovirus exposure and HLA in healthy donors. TCRdb's copy holds only in-frame clones and misses some; the assay was immunoSEQ multiplex PCR. The data hold under 100,000 clones, with about 95% observed a single time. Sample: PBMCs. The receptors stem from a woman aged 18-29 years in good health and CMV-seronegative. Each CDR3 is given with its conserved first and last residue. The D gene is left open where the match is weak. Clone size, where shown, is once, few, many, or a class for clones that have expanded.

v_call	clone_size	d_call	j_call	cdr3_nt	cdr3_aa
TRBV4-1	.	TRBD2	TRBJ2-3	TGCGCCAGCCGAACAGGACCTTTCGGGGGGATTGACACGCAGTATTTT	CASRTGPFGGIDTQYF
TRBV7-2	.	TRBD1	TRBJ2-3	TGTGCCAGCAGCCTCGGACAGGTTAGCACAGATACGCAGTATTTT	CASSLGQVSTDTQYF
TRBV5-1	once	TRBD2	TRBJ2-7	TGCGCCAGCAGCTTGCACCGGGAGGGCCACAACGAGCAGTACTTC	CASSLHREGHNEQYF
TRBV13	.	.	TRBJ2-6	TGTGCCAGCCGGGGGGCCAACGTCCTGACTTTC	CASRGANVLTF
TRBV9	.	TRBD1	TRBJ2-7	TGTGCCAGCAGCGTAGAGTGGACAGGCGGCTACGAGCAGTACTTC	CASSVEWTGGYEQYF
TRBV4-1	.	TRBD2	TRBJ2-7	TGCGCCAGCAGACGACTAGCAGGGTTATCCGACCCCTACGAGCAGTACTTC	CASRRLAGLSDPYEQYF
TRBV19	.	.	TRBJ2-1	TGTGCCAGTAGTATTGGGTCGACAGGTAGGGAGCAGTTCTTC	CASSIGSTGREQFF
TRBV19	.	.	TRBJ1-5	TGTGCCAGTAGTTGGAGCTTGGGCGGGGAGGGACTTCAGCCCCAGCATTTT	CASSWSLGGEGLQPQHF
TRBV5-1	.	TRBD1	TRBJ1-1	TGCGCCAGTAACCCCGGGACAGAGGGCACTGAAGCTTTCTTT	CASNPGTEGTEAFF
TRBV5-1	once	.	TRBJ2-7	TGCGCCAGCAGCTCGGCGGTCGGGAGCCAATCCTACGAGCAGTACTTC	CASSSAVGSQSYEQYF
TRBV6-1	.	.	TRBJ1-1	TGTGCCAGCACACCTCAGGGTTACACTGAAGCTTTCTTT	CASTPQGYTEAFF
TRBV9	.	.	TRBJ2-3	TGTGCCAGCAGCGTAGCGTCTACTAGCACAGATACGCAGTATTTT	CASSVASTSTDTQYF
TRBV9	.	TRBD2	TRBJ2-3	TGTGCCAGCAGCGGATCCCGGACTAGCGGGCTCTTCACAGATACGCAGTATTTT	CASSGSRTSGLFTDTQYF
TRBV19	.	.	TRBJ2-7	TGTGCCAGTAGTACGGAAGGACACTACGAGCAGTACTTC	CASSTEGHYEQYF
TRBV5-4	.	.	TRBJ1-2	TGTGCCAGCAGCTTCCGGGGGGAGGGCTACACCTTC	CASSFRGEGYTF
TRBV2	.	.	TRBJ1-3	TGTGCCAGCAGTACCTTCAGCGTGGGAAACACCATATATTTT	CASSTFSVGNTIYF
TRBV28	.	.	TRBJ1-1	TGTGCCAGCGAGGCGGAGGGGAACACTGAAGCTTTCTTT	CASEAEGNTEAFF
TRBV27	.	TRBD2	TRBJ2-7	TGTGCCAGTCGACAGCGGGGTATCTCCTACGAGCAGTACTTC	CASRQRGISYEQYF
TRBV4-2	.	TRBD1	TRBJ2-2	TGTGCCAGCAGTCAAACAGGGGGCAGCACCGGGGAGCTGTTTTTT	CASSQTGGSTGELFF
TRBV14	.	.	TRBJ2-5	TGTGCCAGCAGCCAAGATGCGGGGGCCATCCAAGAGACCCAGTACTTC	CASSQDAGAIQETQYF
TRBV5-6	.	TRBD1	TRBJ1-4	TGTGCCAGCAGCTTGGGTCCCACCTACAGGGGGAATTTTGAAAAACTGTTTTTT	CASSLGPTYRGNFEKLFF
TRBV27	.	TRBD2	TRBJ2-3	TGTGCCAGCAGTTTACGACTAGCGGGGGGGATGGATACGCAGTATTTT	CASSLRLAGGMDTQYF
TRBV9	.	TRBD2	TRBJ2-1	TGTGCCAGCAGGGGAACTAGCGGGGGTGCCGGTGTTCACAATGAGCAGTTCTTC	CASRGTSGGAGVHNEQFF
TRBV19	.	TRBD2	TRBJ2-1	TGTGCCAGTAGTATGCAGGGGACTAGCGGGAGTTCTTTCAATGAGCAGTTCTTC	CASSMQGTSGSSFNEQFF
TRBV6-4	few	TRBD2	TRBJ2-1	TGTGCCAGCAGTGACGGTGGACTAGTTGACGCAAATGAGCAGTTCTTC	CASSDGGLVDANEQFF
TRBV18	.	.	TRBJ2-1	TGTGCCAGCTCAGTAGCGGTCCTATACAATGAGCAGTTCTTC	CASSVAVLYNEQFF
TRBV6-5	.	TRBD1	TRBJ2-7	TGTGCCAGCAGACTAGACCGGGACAGGGTCTACGAGCAGTACTTC	CASRLDRDRVYEQYF
TRBV18	.	.	TRBJ2-7	TGTGCCAGCTCACCACCGTCCACCTACGAGCAGTACTTC	CASSPPSTYEQYF
TRBV19	once	TRBD2	TRBJ2-1	TGTGCCAGTGGACTAGCGGGAGGGCCGGACTTCTTC	CASGLAGGPDFF
TRBV27	.	.	TRBJ2-7	TGTGCCAGCAGTTCGTACAGGGCCCACGAGCAGTACTTC	CASSSYRAHEQYF
TRBV5-1	.	.	TRBJ1-1	TGCGCCAGCAGCTTATGGGGGACAATGAACACTGAAGCTTTCTTT	CASSLWGTMNTEAFF
TRBV5-1	.	TRBD1	TRBJ1-1	TGCGCCAGCAGCTCCGGGACAGGGGTTGAAGCTTTCTTT	CASSSGTGVEAFF
TRBV18	.	TRBD2	TRBJ2-7	TGTGCCAGCTCGTCGGGACTATCATACGAGCAGTACTTC	CASSSGLSYEQYF
TRBV6-6	.	TRBD2	TRBJ2-5	TGTGCCAGCAGACAGACTAGCGGTAGGGAGACCCAGTACTTC	CASRQTSGRETQYF
TRBV19	.	.	TRBJ1-2	TGTGCCAGTAGTTTTGGGCACGGCTACACCTTC	CASSFGHGYTF